This TCR beta chain was found in a study of cytomegalovirus exposure and HLA in healthy donors (TCRdb year 2017). Study-wide context: According to an earlier analysis of a few hundred of the donors, roughly 180 million T cells yielded 95 million to 140 million unique TCR beta sequences and around 300 Gb of sequence data. Among about 400 genotyped donors of the cohort, an average of roughly 230,000 unique TCR beta nucleotide sequences was sequenced per donor, of which roughly 17% were non-productive. In addition to the first cohort of 500 to 850 subjects, a separate validation cohort of 120 different subjects was used. All discovery cohort repertoires had been generated using a single sequencing platform. A later genetic analysis took genome-wide SNP genotypes for about three fifths of the 666 donors and used that subset as a discovery cohort. To decide whether each TCR beta V gene segment behaved as functional or pseudogenic, an earlier analysis of fewer than 750 of the donors relied on high-throughput TCR beta sequencing. In the later analysis, no new phenotypic data were used to find candidate immune exposures; instead, reliance was placed on TCR beta sequences and their occurrence across donors. Roughly five DR-DQ haplotypes were handled as single units for association and clustering, since linkage in the cohort was strong. The study aimed to test whether signatures of past pathogen exposure could be identified by cataloging public T cell receptors. An early release that covered more than 550 HLA-typed donors contained around 300 gigabases of sequencing data and some 87 million unique TCR sequences. High-throughput TCR immunosequencing, statistical association of individual TCRs with disease status, and machine learning were combined to predict cytomegalovirus infection status. A later analysis re-analyzed previously published TCR beta repertoires from 666 donors and added high-resolution HLA genotyping to study TCR occurrence patterns. Alongside the repertoire data, information on donor age, sex, ethnicity and CMV serostatus was compiled. Class I and class II HLA loci were covered by the typing at four-digit resolution. The number of donors typed differed by locus, with roughly 620-630 for A, B, C, DRB1 and DQB1, more than 500 for DQA1, nearly 610 for DPA1, and some 440 for DPB1. Of the roughly 400 genotyped donors, about 80% fell in the genetic ancestry cluster associated with self-reported Caucasian donors. The study used immunosequencing to profile the T cell repertoires of about 670 subjects and linked those repertoires to cytomegalovirus serostatus.

Overall results and qualifications from the work: The study gave a list of some 150 TCR beta chains associated with cytomegalovirus. Correlated functional status among segregating V segments might reflect linkage disequilibrium, but an unknown experimental factor could not be ruled out. The cohort was sequenced for TCR beta chains only, and without alpha or paired-chain data the features that could be detected were limited. A further reported finding was that TCR beta sequences accurately predicted the HLA-A and HLA-B alleles for most subjects in the first cohort. A later analysis found that most CMV-associated TCR beta chains appeared HLA-restricted, with HLA associations seemingly driven largely by CMV exposure. Cytomegalovirus status was reported to be diagnosed by the classifier with high specificity and sensitivity in both the original and validation cohorts. In a later analysis, HLA-associated TCR beta chains showed more clonal expansion and lower generation probabilities than non-associated chains that were equally common. Strong co-occurrence of HLA alleles, especially DR and DQ, made assigning TCR associations to individual alleles difficult. An earlier analysis of approximately 540 of the donors showed that most TCR beta V segments appeared in productive rearrangements either about 87% or about 30% of the time, which broadly matched IMGT annotations. A few of the identified cytomegalovirus-associated TCR beta chains were confirmed in vitro to be specific for cytomegalovirus antigens. HLA typing was unavailable for some donors at each locus, so association tests used only the typed subset. A later genetic analysis associated a missense DCLRE1C variant with V-gene and J-gene trimming of TCR beta chains, and an independent cohort replicated the association. Specific HLA alleles were associated with over 15,000 TCR beta sequences at a false discovery rate of 0.05 in a later analysis. The 87-base-pair reads could not distinguish some IMGT-functional V segments, including TRBV6-2 and TRBV6-3, so those segments were excluded. CMV serostatus was the only immune exposure information available for the cohort. The authors suggested that the approach could potentially be generalized to other disease states and immunological phenotypes. Because counts were too low, about 18 rarely observed V segments, including chromosome 9 orphons, were left out of the earlier analysis of 500 to 750 of the donors. Sequencing depth was assumed to be roughly uniform across donors in the presence/absence analyses, though that assumption may not hold. A later genetic analysis reported fewer N-insertions in productive TCRs among donors in an Asian-associated ancestry cluster than the roughly 620-donor mean. A group of highly shared sequence variants was considered likely to be a technical artifact of the sequencing pipeline. A later analysis reported that several top co-occurrence clusters appeared linked to parvovirus B19, influenza, CMV and Epstein-Barr virus. In a later analysis, TCR association rates were found to vary across HLA loci, with the most associated TCRs seen for DRB1 alleles and the fewest for HLA-C alleles. Most TCR sequences were observed very rarely across donors, whereas some public TCRs were present in many individuals.

The cohort was made up of approximately 670 healthy bone marrow donors. At the time of sampling, every cohort member was nominally healthy, though immune exposures that went unrecorded were likely present. The donor tested CMV seronegative and was one of the 352 seronegative cohort members. Every donor gave a peripheral blood sample, and the peripheral blood mononuclear cells from that sample were used for TCR beta sequencing. The Qiagen DNeasy Blood Extraction Kit was used to extract genomic DNA from the blood cell samples. V is clipped by 0 bases and J by 1 base, and the sequence between their germline boundaries is 13 bases long. CDR1 and CDR2 (SGHTA, FQGTGA) derive from the germline V gene. The CDR3 covers 16 residues, taking in both the cysteine and the phenylalanine. Of all the DNA, just the CDR3 is kept, 48 bases in frame from base 1. The library came from the immunoSEQ multiplex PCR assay. A mixture of 60 forward primers for TCR Vbeta segments and 13 reverse primers for TCR Jbeta segments was used in the multiplex PCR. A multiplex PCR assay on genomic DNA amplified the CDR3 region of rearranged TCR beta genes. The amplified TCR beta libraries were sequenced on the Illumina HiSeq System as 87-base-pair reads. In the source study's methods: A later analysis counted tens of millions of unique TCR beta chains across the 700 or so repertoires, and around 12 million of these chains were shared by at least two donors. To remove PCR and sequencing errors, raw reads were error-corrected and collapsed into unique sequences using a nearest-neighbor algorithm that merged closely related sequences. Alignment of CDR3 sequences to IMGT reference sequences was used to assign V, D and J gene segments. For a sequence to be retained, a match of at least six nucleotides to both a V gene segment and a J gene segment was required. Rearrangements were called productive when the CDR3 lacked stop codons and stayed in frame with V and J; all others were non-productive. CDR3 was defined according to IMGT convention as the region running from the second conserved V-encoded cysteine to the conserved J-encoded phenylalanine. Sequences without an unambiguous match to a single V gene segment were excluded from the earlier analysis of a few hundred of the donors. In an earlier analysis of several hundred of the donors, a V segment was called functional when productive rearrangements were above 56.7%, and segregating when the standard deviation between donors exceeded 5%. A statistical classification framework was developed to diagnose cytomegalovirus status using the catalog of TCR beta chain sequences. In a later analysis, V and J genes were assigned by comparing TCR nucleotide sequences against IMGT/GENE-DB human TR gene sequences. In a later analysis, CDR3 sequences and most-parsimonious VDJ recombination scenarios were assigned using the TCRdist pipeline. In a later analysis, each TCR beta chain was defined by its CDR3 amino acid sequence together with its V-gene family, and reads lacking a unique V-gene family were excluded. A later analysis removed 600 or so highly shared, low-generation-probability nucleotide sequences to deal with suspected cross-contamination and a sequencing artifact. A later analysis calculated a clonal expansion index for each public chain from normalized within-repertoire ranks of inferred template counts. In a later analysis, generation probabilities were computed with a VDJ recombination model fitted to out-of-frame rearrangements, and the resulting probabilities were checked against IGoR. In a later analysis, TCR-TCR, TCR-HLA and TCR-CMV co-occurrence was scored with hypergeometric tests, and a repertoire-size bias correction was applied to TCR pairs. A later analysis estimated false discovery rates by permuting HLA or CMV assignments 20 times. In a later analysis, co-occurring TCRs were grouped with DBSCAN, and TCRdist sequence similarity was added when clustering was performed within HLA-allele-positive subsets. Repertoires with fewer than 30,000 or more than 120,000 public chains, plus five repertoires with anomalous nucleotide sharing, were excluded from co-occurrence clustering. TCRdb mirrors the immuneACCESS table, restricted to in-frame sequences. Some clones are absent from its copies; in checked studies, under half trace to an unresolved V gene, and the reason for the others is unknown. The V and J calls and the clone size are those of that table, but D and trimming were determined from the DNA. The sample data list approximately 110,000 clones, and 15% of these were observed just once. 1.9% of the sample lies in the top ten.

In the case of this clone: It lacks a known antigen. No base qualities exist here, and no much larger clone lies one base off it.

The V and J genes are TRBV7-3 and TRBJ2-7, and the D gene may be TRBD1, 5 bases matching. The TCR sequence derives from a young woman in good health and CMV-seronegative. The specimen sequenced was PBMCs. The bases read TGTGCCAGCAGCTTAACCCCGTTAGACAGTTCCTACGAGCAGTACTTC. Its protein reads: CASSLTPLDSSYEQYF. Reference TRBV7-3 and TRBJ2-7 proteins supply the regions before and after the CDR3; the full variable domain is: GAGVSQTPSNKVTEKGKYVELRCDPISGHTALYWYRQSLGQGPEFLIYFQGTGAADDSGLPNDRFFAVRPEGSVSTLKIQRTERGDSAVYLCASSLTPLDSSYEQYFGPGTRLTVT.